This passage covers 17 T cell receptor beta chains from one sample sequenced in a study of control samples from healthy donors and cancer patients. TCRdb's table, derived via immunoSEQ multiplex PCR, lists solely in-frame clones and lacks some. The sample shows 100,000 to 120,000 clones, 88% of them seen only once. The sequenced material came from PBMCs. These TCRs come from a woman aged 55-70 years with lung cancer.

The V and J genes are TRBV18 and TRBJ2-7, with D tentatively TRBD2 (5 bases). The CDR3 covers 11 residues. V shed 8 bases and J shed 5 bases, with 10 bases lying between them. Germline V gives CDR1 KGHSH, CDR2 LQKENI. The CDR3 nucleotides are TGTGCCAGCAGCACTAGTGACGAGCAGTACTTC. Its translation is CASSTSDEQYF.

The rearrangement uses TRBV28 and TRBJ1-1; D might be TRBD1 (6 bases). The CDR3 loop spans 14 amino acids. V dropped 3 bases and J dropped 0 bases, with 8 bases sitting between them. CDR1 and CDR2 from the germline V gene are MDHEN and SYDVKM. CDR3 coding DNA: TGTGCCAGCAGTTTGGACAGCTTGAACACTGAAGCTTTCTTT. Its protein product is CASSLDSLNTEAFF.

The rearrangement links TRBV7-3 to TRBJ2-3, with TRBD2 matching 12 bases. The V gene end was trimmed by 0 bases and the J gene end by 5 bases; junction bases not matched to a gene: 9. The CDR3 extends over 18 amino acids. CDR1 SGHTA and CDR2 FQGTGA come from the germline V gene. The CDR3 protein is CASSLTASGGALIDTQYF. The CDR3 region has the DNA TGTGCCAGCAGCTTAACTGCTAGCGGGGGGGCCCTGATAGATACGCAGTATTTT.

This clone appeared a single time. The chain combines TRBV9 with TRBJ2-5; D gene uncertain. Germline V gene lookup returns CDR1 SGDLS and CDR2 YYNGEE. Trimming left V 0 bases short and J 1 base short, with 7 bases between. The CDR3 sequence is 14 residues long. The CDR3 DNA follows: TGTGCCAGCAGCGTAGACATCGGCCAAGAGACCCAGTACTTC. It encodes CASSVDIGQETQYF.

The chain is built from TRBV19 and TRBJ2-7; a weak D match, TRBD1 (6 bases). The CDR3 runs to 14 residues. V lost 3 bases and J 4 bases, leaving 13 bases between the germline ends. CDR1 is LNHDA and CDR2 is SQIVND in the germline V gene (reference sequence). This CDR3 is CASSIRDTFYEQYF. The CDR3 DNA follows: TGTGCCAGTAGTATCCGGGACACCTTTTACGAGCAGTACTTC.

The V and J genes are TRBV4-1 and TRBJ1-1; D gene unclear. The CDR3 covers 18 residues. The germline gives CDR1 MGHRA, CDR2 YSYEKL. Trimming cost V 7 bases and J 6 bases, with 30 bases left between them. In DNA, the CDR3 is TGCGCCAGCAAAGACCCTCGCCAAGGAGGTAAAGGTAGCGCTGAAGCTTTCTTT. Translating it yields CASKDPRQGGKGSAEAFF.

V is TRBV7-2 and J is TRBJ2-2; D might be TRBD2 (5 bases). The V end was cut by 6 bases, the J end by 10 bases, with 21 bases between. The CDR3 has 15 residues. Germline V gene data show CDR1 as SGHTA and CDR2 as FQGNSA. The CDR3 DNA follows: TGTGCCAGCAGTCCCCAAGAGGGAATCTTTAAGGAGCTGTTTTTT. Translation gives CASSPQEGIFKELFF.

The chain recombines TRBV6-5 with TRBJ2-7; TRBD1 aligns across 7 bases. V trimming: 2 bases; J trimming: 0 bases; junction bases outside the gene matches: 7. CDR3 length equals 16 residues. Looked up from germline, CDR1 is MNHEY and CDR2 is SVGAGI. CDR3 nucleotides: TGTGCCAGCAGTTACACCCCGACAGGGAGCTCCTACGAGCAGTACTTC. It codes for CASSYTPTGSSYEQYF.

The rearrangement joins TRBV19 to TRBJ2-2, with 7 positions matching TRBD2. Germline V CDR1 and CDR2: LNHDA, SQIVND (reference sequence). The length of the CDR3 is 16 residues. After removal of 1 base from V and 3 bases from J, the junction contained 5 bases not matched to a gene. The CDR3 spells CASSIAGGSDTGELFF. As DNA, the CDR3 is TGTGCCAGTAGTATAGCTGGCGGGAGTGACACCGGGGAGCTGTTTTTT.

In its sample, this clone was seen once. CDR3 coding DNA: TGTGCCAGCACGTTACGTGGGAGGGTAGTATCAGATACGCAGTATTTT. Protein: CASTLRGRVVSDTQYF. J is TRBJ2-3 and V is TRBV27; 7 nucleotides line up with TRBD2. This CDR3 is built from 16 residues. The ends lost 7 bases at V and 4 bases at J; junction bases unmatched: 14. Germline CDR1 and CDR2: MNHEY and SMNVEV (reference sequence).

The chain couples TRBV5-1 to TRBJ1-4; D is perhaps TRBD1 (5 bases). The CDR3 has 16 amino acids. Germline V gives CDR1 SGHRS, CDR2 YFSETQ. Trimming took 1 base from V and 4 from J, leaving 14 bases between them. The CDR3 DNA reads TGCGCCAGCAGCTTGAATTTCGGGCAGGGTAATGAAAAACTGTTTTTT. It is translated as CASSLNFGQGNEKLFF.

This clone has a single count. The rearrangement links TRBV19 to TRBJ2-2; 7 bases align to TRBD1. CDR1 and CDR2 (germline): LNHDA, SQIVND (reference sequence). V was pared by 11 bases and J by 0 bases, with 6 bases of the junction left unmatched. The CDR3 is made up of 14 amino acids. This CDR3 reads CACSGTANTGELFF. In DNA, the CDR3 is TGTGCCTGCTCCGGGACAGCGAACACCGGGGAGCTGTTTTTT.

The chain recombines TRBV27 with TRBJ2-7; TRBD2 matches at 7 bases. There are 17 residues in the CDR3. CDR1 and CDR2 from the germline V gene are MNHEY and SMNVEV (reference sequence). Trimming at V came to 3 bases and at J to 1 base, leaving 12 bases not matched to a gene. This CDR3 is CASSFLSGGGSSYEQYF. In DNA, the CDR3 is TGTGCCAGCAGTTTCCTCTCGGGGGGTGGCAGTTCCTACGAGCAGTACTTC.

The gene calls are TRBV5-1 and TRBJ2-4, with D maybe TRBD2 (5 bases). The CDR3 runs 13 residues. V gave up 7 bases and J gave up 2 bases, with 10 bases separating them. Germline V gene lookup returns CDR1 SGHRS and CDR2 YFSETQ. The CDR3 protein is CASARETKNIQYF. In DNA form, the CDR3 reads TGCGCCAGCGCCCGGGAAACCAAAAACATTCAGTACTTC.

The genes are TRBV7-8 and TRBJ1-1; TRBD1 matches 7 bases. V was pared by 5 bases and J by 0 bases, with 6 bases of the junction left unmatched. The CDR3 is 15 amino acids. Germline V gene data show CDR1 as SGHVS and CDR2 as FQNEAQ. CDR3 DNA: TGTGCCAGCAGCCGGACAGGCTCTATGAACACTGAAGCTTTCTTT. It yields the protein CASSRTGSMNTEAFF.

A remark on this clone: The junction does not match germline at one end; this may be a read error. The V gene is TRBV10-3, the J gene TRBJ1-2; weak D call: TRBD1 (6 bases). The CDR3 sequence is 13 residues long. The germline CDR1 and CDR2 sequences are ENHRY and SYGVKD. For the CDR3, the DNA is TGTGCCGTCAGTGGACAGAGCAACTATGGCTACACCTTC. Amino acids: CAVSGQSNYGYTF.

The V call is TRBV6-5, the J call TRBJ2-5, with TRBD2 matching 11 bases. The J segment lost 7 bases and the V segment lost 7 bases, leaving 8 bases of the junction unmatched. This CDR3 has 14 residues. Germline CDR1 and CDR2: MNHEY and SVGAGI. CDR3 DNA sequence: TGTGCCAGCACGGGTAGCGGGGGGGCTGCGACCCAGTACTTC. Residues: CASTGSGGAATQYF.